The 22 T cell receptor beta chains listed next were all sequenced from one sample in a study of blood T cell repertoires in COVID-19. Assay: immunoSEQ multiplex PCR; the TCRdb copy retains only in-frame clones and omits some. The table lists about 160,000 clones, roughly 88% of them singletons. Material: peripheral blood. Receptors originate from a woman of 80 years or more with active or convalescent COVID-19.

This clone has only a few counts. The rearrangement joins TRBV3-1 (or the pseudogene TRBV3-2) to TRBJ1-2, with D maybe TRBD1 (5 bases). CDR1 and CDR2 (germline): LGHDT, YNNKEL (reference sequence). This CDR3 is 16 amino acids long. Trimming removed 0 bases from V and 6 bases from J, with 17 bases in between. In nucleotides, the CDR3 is TGTGCCAGCAGCCAAGAGAGGGAGGGGAGTAGGGATGGCTACACCTTC. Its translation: CASSQEREGSRDGYTF.

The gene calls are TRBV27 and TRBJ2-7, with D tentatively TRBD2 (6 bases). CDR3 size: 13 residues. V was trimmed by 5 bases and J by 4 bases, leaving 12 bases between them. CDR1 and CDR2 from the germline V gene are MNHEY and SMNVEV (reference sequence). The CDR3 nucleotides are TGTGCCAGCAGTCTCAAGGGAGGTTACGAGCAGTACTTC. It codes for CASSLKGGYEQYF.

In DNA, the CDR3 is TGTGCCAGCTCAGGGACAGGGAATGAAAAACTGTTTTTT. It is translated as CASSGTGNEKLFF. The J gene is TRBJ1-4, the V gene TRBV18, with 9 positions matching TRBD1. J gave up 5 bases and V 5 bases, and 0 bases lay outside the gene matches. The CDR3 extends over 13 amino acids. Germline V CDR1 and CDR2: KGHSH, LQKENI.

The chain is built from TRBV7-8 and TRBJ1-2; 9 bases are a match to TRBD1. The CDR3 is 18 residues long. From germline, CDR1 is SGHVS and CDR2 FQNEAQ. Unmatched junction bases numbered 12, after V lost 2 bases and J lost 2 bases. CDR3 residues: CASSLRETGTGLNYGYTF. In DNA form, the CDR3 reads TGTGCCAGCAGCTTACGAGAAACCGGGACAGGGTTAAACTATGGCTACACCTTC.

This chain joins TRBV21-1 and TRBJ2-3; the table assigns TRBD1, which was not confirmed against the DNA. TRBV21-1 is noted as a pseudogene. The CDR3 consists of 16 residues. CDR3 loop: CASSGRLSQGSDTQYF. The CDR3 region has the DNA TGTGCCAGCAGCGGCCGACTGTCCCAGGGGTCAGATACGCAGTATTTT.

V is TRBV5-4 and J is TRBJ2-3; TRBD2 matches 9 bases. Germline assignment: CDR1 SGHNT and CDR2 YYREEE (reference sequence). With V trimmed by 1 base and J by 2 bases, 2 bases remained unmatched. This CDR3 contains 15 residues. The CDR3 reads CASSLRLADTDTQYF. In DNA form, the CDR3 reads TGTGCCAGCAGCTTGCGACTAGCGGACACAGATACGCAGTATTTT.

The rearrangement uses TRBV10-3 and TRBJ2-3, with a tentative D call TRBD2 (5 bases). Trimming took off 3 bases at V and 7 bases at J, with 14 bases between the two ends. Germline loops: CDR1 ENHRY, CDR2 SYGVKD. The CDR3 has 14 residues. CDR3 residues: CAISEGTRSYTQYF. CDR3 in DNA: TGTGCCATCAGTGAAGGAACTAGGAGTTATACGCAGTATTTT.

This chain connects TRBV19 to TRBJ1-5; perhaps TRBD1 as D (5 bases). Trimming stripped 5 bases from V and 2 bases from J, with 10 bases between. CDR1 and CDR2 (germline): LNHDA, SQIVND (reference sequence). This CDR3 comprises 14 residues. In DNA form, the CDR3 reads TGTGCCAGTAGTGCGGGGGGGGGCAATCAGCCCCAGCATTTT. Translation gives CASSAGGGNQPQHF.

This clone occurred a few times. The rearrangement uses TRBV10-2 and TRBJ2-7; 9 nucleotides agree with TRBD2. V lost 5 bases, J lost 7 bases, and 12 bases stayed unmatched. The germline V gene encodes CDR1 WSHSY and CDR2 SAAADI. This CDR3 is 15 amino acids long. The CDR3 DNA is TGCGCCAGCAGTACTCCCTCTAGCGGGACGGTAGAGCAGTACTTC. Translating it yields CASSTPSSGTVEQYF.

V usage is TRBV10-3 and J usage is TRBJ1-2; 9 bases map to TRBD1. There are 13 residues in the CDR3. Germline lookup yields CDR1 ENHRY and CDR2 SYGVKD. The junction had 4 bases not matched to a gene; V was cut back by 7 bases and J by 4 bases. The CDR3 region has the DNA TGTGCCATCAACGGACAGGGGTCCTATGGCTACACCTTC. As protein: CAINGQGSYGYTF.

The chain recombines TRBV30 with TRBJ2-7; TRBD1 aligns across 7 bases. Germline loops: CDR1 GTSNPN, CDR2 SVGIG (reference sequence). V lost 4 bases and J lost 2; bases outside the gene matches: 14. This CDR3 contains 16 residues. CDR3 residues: CAWTPTFRGKTYEQYF. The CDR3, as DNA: TGTGCCTGGACTCCAACCTTCAGGGGGAAGACCTACGAGCAGTACTTC.

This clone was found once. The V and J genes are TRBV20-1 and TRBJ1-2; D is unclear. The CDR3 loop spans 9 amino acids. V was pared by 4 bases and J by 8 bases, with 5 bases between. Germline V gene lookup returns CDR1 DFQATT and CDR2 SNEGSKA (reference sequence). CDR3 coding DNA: TGCAGTGCTATTAAAGGCTACACCTTC. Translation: CSAIKGYTF.

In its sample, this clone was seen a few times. CDR3 bases: TGTGCCAGTAGTATAGAGGGGACACTCAATCAGCCCCAGCATTTT. Its protein is CASSIEGTLNQPQHF. The chain uses TRBV19 and TRBJ1-5; possible D gene TRBD1, 6 bases. This CDR3 spans 15 amino acids. Trimming took off 0 bases at V and 3 bases at J, with 9 bases between the two ends. Germline V gene lookup returns CDR1 LNHDA and CDR2 SQIVND (reference sequence).

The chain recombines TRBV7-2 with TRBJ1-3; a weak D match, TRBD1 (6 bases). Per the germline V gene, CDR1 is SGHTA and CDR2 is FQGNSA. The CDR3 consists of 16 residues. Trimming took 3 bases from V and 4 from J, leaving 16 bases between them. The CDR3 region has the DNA TGTGCCAGCAGCTTCACTATACAGGGTTCGGGAAACACCATATATTTT. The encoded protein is CASSFTIQGSGNTIYF.

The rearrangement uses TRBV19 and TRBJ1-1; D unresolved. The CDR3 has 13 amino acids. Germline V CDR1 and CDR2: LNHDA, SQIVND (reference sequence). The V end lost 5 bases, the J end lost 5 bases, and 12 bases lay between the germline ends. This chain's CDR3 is CASSDTVGTEAFF. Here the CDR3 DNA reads TGTGCCAGTAGTGACACAGTGGGTACTGAAGCTTTCTTT.

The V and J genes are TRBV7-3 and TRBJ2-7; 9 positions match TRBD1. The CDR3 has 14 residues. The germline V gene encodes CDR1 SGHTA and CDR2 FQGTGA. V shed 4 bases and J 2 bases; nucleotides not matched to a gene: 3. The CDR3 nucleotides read TGTGCCAGCAGCTACCGGGACAGGGCCTACGAGCAGTACTTC. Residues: CASSYRDRAYEQYF.

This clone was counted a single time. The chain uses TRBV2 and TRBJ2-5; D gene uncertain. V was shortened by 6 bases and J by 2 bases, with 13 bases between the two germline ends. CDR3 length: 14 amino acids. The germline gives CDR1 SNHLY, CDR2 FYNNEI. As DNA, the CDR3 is TGTGCCAGCAGGATGGCAGCGCCTCAAGAGACCCAGTACTTC. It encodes CASRMAAPQETQYF.

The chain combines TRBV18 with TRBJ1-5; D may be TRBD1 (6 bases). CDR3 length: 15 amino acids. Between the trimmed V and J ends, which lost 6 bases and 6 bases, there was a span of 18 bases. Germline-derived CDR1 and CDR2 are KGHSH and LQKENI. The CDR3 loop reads CASSQLGGAGQPQHF. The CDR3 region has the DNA TGTGCCAGCTCCCAACTGGGGGGGGCCGGTCAGCCCCAGCATTTT. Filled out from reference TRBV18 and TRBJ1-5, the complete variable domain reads NAGVMQNPRHLVRRRGQEARLRCSPMKGHSHVYWYRQLPEEGLKFMVYLQKENIIDESGMPKERFSAEFPKEGPSILRIQQVVRGDSAAYFCASSQLGGAGQPQHFGDGTRLSIL.

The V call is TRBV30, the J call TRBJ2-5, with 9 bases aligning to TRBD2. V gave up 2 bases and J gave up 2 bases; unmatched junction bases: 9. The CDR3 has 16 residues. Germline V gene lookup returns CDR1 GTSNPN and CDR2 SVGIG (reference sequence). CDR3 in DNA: TGTGCCTGGAGTTGGGGTAGCGGGGGAAAGCAAGAGACCCAGTACTTC. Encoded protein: CAWSWGSGGKQETQYF.

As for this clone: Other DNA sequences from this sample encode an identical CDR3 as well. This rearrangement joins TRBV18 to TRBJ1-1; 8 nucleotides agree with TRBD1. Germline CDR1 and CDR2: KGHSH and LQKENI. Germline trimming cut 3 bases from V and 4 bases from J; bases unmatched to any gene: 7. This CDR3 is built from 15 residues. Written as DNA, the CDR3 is TGTGCCAGCTCACCCACGGCAGGGGGCGGCACTGAAGCTTTCTTT. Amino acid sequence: CASSPTAGGGTEAFF.

In nucleotides, the CDR3 is TGTGCCTGGGGCGGACAGGGGACTTCAGAAGCTTTCTTT. It encodes CAWGGQGTSEAFF. The chain has TRBV30 and TRBJ1-1, with 9 bases fitting TRBD1. With V trimmed by 5 bases and J by 8 bases, 9 bases remained unmatched. CDR1 and CDR2 (germline): GTSNPN, SVGIG (reference sequence). The CDR3 runs to 13 residues. Combining the CDR3 with reference TRBV30 and TRBJ1-1 gives the whole variable domain SQTIHQWPATLVQPVGSPLSLECTVEGTSNPNLYWYRQAAGRGLQLLFYSVGIGQISSEVPQNLSASRPQDRQFILSSKKLLLSDSGFYLCAWGGQGTSEAFFGQGTRLTVV.

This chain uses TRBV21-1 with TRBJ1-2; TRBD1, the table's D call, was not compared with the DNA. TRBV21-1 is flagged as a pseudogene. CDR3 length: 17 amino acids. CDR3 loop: CASSKPVAGVFLKGYTF. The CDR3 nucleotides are TGTGCCAGCAGCAAGCCTGTGGCTGGTGTGTTCTTGAAGGGCTACACCTTC.